The 21 T cell receptor beta chains in this list originate from one sample, sequenced in a study of CD8 T cells in ankylosing spondylitis. One entry per CDR3 protein results from TCRdb running MiXCR on the 5' RACE reads. This sample has some 92,000 distinct CDR3 sequences, with roughly 27% found just once. Sample: blood, either unsorted or a sorted T cell fraction (not recorded which). The receptors originated from a male donor with ankylosing spondylitis or in good health (not recorded which).

This clonotype has just a few counts. A junction end diverges from the germline sequence, so it may reflect a read error. V is TRBV7-7 and J is TRBJ2-1; unclear D gene. This CDR3 has 14 residues. CDR1 and CDR2 (germline): SSHAT, FNYEAQ (reference sequence). CDR3 amino acids: CASSSLLDVGEQFF. CDR3 sequence (DNA): TGTGCTAGCAGCTCGTTGCTCGACGTGGGTGAGCAGTTCTTC.

This clonotype has just a few counts. The chain uses TRBV5-1 and TRBJ2-7, with TRBD2 identical over 8 bases. The CDR3 covers 15 residues. The V segment lost 0 bases and the J segment 5 bases; nucleotides outside the gene matches: 7. From germline, CDR1 is SGHRS and CDR2 YFSETQ. The CDR3 spells CASSLAGTRRDEQYF. CDR3 nucleotide sequence: TGCGCCAGCAGCTTGGCCGGGACTAGGAGGGACGAGCAGTACTTC. The variable domain in full, with the rest retrieved from reference TRBV5-1 and TRBJ2-7, is KAGVTQTPRYLIKTRGQQVTLSCSPISGHRSVSWYQQTPGQGLQFLFEYFSETQRNKGNFPGRFSGRQFSNSRSEMNVSTLELGDSALYLCASSLAGTRRDEQYFGPGTRLTVT.

This clonotype was recorded many times. The CDR3 here is CSATGVTFYEQYV. The CDR3, as DNA: TGCAGTGCTACGGGGGTTACCTTCTACGAGCAGTACGTC. V usage is TRBV20-1 and J usage is TRBJ2-7, with D perhaps matching TRBD2 (6 bases). V was shortened by 4 bases and J by 3 bases, with 13 bases between the two germline ends. Germline V gene lookup returns CDR1 DFQATT and CDR2 SNEGSKA (reference sequence). This CDR3 has 13 residues.

At least ten counts were recorded for this clonotype. CDR3 nucleotides: TGTGCCAGCAGTGAAGAGGGTACTATTAGGAATGAGCAGTTCTTC. Encoded protein: CASSEEGTIRNEQFF. The gene calls are TRBV6-1 and TRBJ2-1; no reliable D call. V lost 1 base and J 7 bases, leaving 14 bases between the germline ends. Germline loops: CDR1 MNHNS, CDR2 SASEGT. The CDR3 length is 15 residues.

The table lists this clonotype with a count of one. The genes are TRBV5-5 and TRBJ2-1; TRBD2 agrees at 7 bases. The J segment lost 12 bases and the V segment lost 4 bases, leaving 19 bases of the junction unmatched. Germline V gene lookup returns CDR1 SGHKS and CDR2 YYEKEE (reference sequence). The CDR3 consists of 16 residues. The CDR3 reads CASSEGWGGLTGGQFF. For the CDR3, the DNA is TGTGCCAGCAGCGAAGGGTGGGGGGGATTGACGGGTGGGCAGTTCTTC.

This rearrangement joins TRBV7-3 to TRBJ2-5; 7 bases map to TRBD2. Germline V gives CDR1 SGHTA, CDR2 FQGTGA. The CDR3 is 16 amino acids. Unmatched junction bases numbered 11, after V lost 2 bases and J lost 5 bases. The CDR3 loop reads CASSLVDAGEGETQYF. The CDR3 nucleotides read TGTGCCAGCAGCTTAGTAGACGCGGGAGAGGGGGAGACCCAGTACTTC.

The rearrangement joins TRBV5-1 to TRBJ1-1; D is unclear. Germline CDR1 and CDR2: SGHRS and YFSETQ. The CDR3 length is 13 residues. V gave up 4 bases and J gave up 0 bases, with 7 bases separating them. CDR3 DNA: TGCGCCAGCAGCGGACGGATGAACACTGAAGCTTTCTTT. Translating gives CASSGRMNTEAFF.

This clonotype has a handful of counts. This sequence joins TRBV29-1 and TRBJ2-1; the D is unclear. Looked up from germline, CDR1 is SQVTM and CDR2 is ANQGSEA. The CDR3 covers 12 residues. The ends were cut back, 7 bases at V and 10 bases at J, with 17 bases in the middle. For the CDR3, the DNA is TGCAGCGCAGACCGGCAAGGGCGCGAGCAGTTCTTC. Translation gives CSADRQGREQFF.

The chain couples TRBV20-1 to TRBJ2-4; 8 bases are a match to TRBD2. This CDR3 contains 14 residues. Germline loops: CDR1 DFQATT, CDR2 SNEGSKA (reference sequence). Germline trimming cut 5 bases from V and 9 bases from J; bases unmatched to any gene: 12. CDR3 region: CSARPQREYGIQYF. In DNA form, the CDR3 reads TGCAGTGCTCGCCCCCAGCGGGAGTACGGCATTCAGTACTTC.

The chain joins TRBV7-2 to TRBJ2-3; D not resolved. Trimming cost V 1 base and J 5 bases, with 7 bases left between them. Per the germline V gene, CDR1 is SGHTA and CDR2 is FQGNSA. The CDR3 extends over 13 amino acids. CDR3 sequence (DNA): TGTGCCAGCAGCTTAGGTCAGCTAGATACGCAGTATTTT. Encoded protein: CASSLGQLDTQYF.

The V call is TRBV5-1, the J call TRBJ1-1; perhaps TRBD1 as D (5 bases). Germline V gene data show CDR1 as SGHRS and CDR2 as YFSETQ. V was cut by 4 bases and J by 1 base, with 11 bases left in between. The CDR3 loop spans 14 amino acids. As DNA, the CDR3 is TGCGCCAGCAGCGAGGGACCCACGAACACTGAAGCTTTCTTT. Amino acid sequence: CASSEGPTNTEAFF.

The V and J genes are TRBV5-1 and TRBJ1-2; a weak D match, TRBD1 (5 bases). Germline V gene sequence: CDR1 SGHRS, CDR2 YFSETQ. Trimming took off 0 bases at V and 4 bases at J, with 10 bases between the two ends. This CDR3 has 14 amino acids. CDR3 region: CASSLAQGLYGYTF. The CDR3 region has the DNA TGCGCCAGCAGCTTGGCGCAGGGTCTCTATGGCTACACCTTC.

This clonotype appeared a few times. The chain joins TRBV5-1 to TRBJ2-1; D is possibly TRBD1 (5 bases). V lost 3 bases and J lost 5, with 12 bases in between. Germline V lookup: CDR1 SGHRS, CDR2 YFSETQ. The CDR3 is 14 amino acids. CDR3 amino acids: CASSWTRRDNEQFF. As DNA, the CDR3 is TGCGCCAGCAGCTGGACAAGACGGGACAATGAGCAGTTCTTC.

In its sample, this clonotype was seen a few times. The rearrangement links TRBV25-1 to TRBJ2-7, with D uncertain. CDR3 length: 11 residues. V was cut by 8 bases and J by 3 bases, with 8 bases left in between. In germline, CDR1 is MGHDK, CDR2 SYGVNS. CDR3 region: CASAVIYEQYF. The DNA for the CDR3 is TGTGCCAGCGCAGTGATCTACGAGCAGTACTTC.

This clonotype was seen more than once but under ten times. Sequence at one end of the junction differs from germline and may be a read error. The CDR3 DNA follows: TGCAGTGCTAGTACCGGGACTAGAGACGCAGAAACGCAGTATTTT. The encoded protein is CSASTGTRDAETQYF. The chain combines TRBV20-1 with TRBJ2-3; 8 bases are shared with TRBD2. Germline V gives CDR1 DFQATT, CDR2 SNEGSKA (reference sequence). CDR3 size: 15 residues.

Of note for this clonotype: The CDR3 does not close with the conserved phenylalanine or tryptophan, likely indicating a read error. CDR3 residues: CASSLEGENTEAFL. The CDR3 DNA sequence: TGTGCCAGCAGTTTAGAAGGGGAGAACACTGAAGCTTTCCTT. This chain links TRBV27 with TRBJ1-1; perhaps TRBD1 as D (5 bases). This CDR3 has 14 residues. Trimming took off 2 bases at V and 1 base at J, with 8 bases between the two ends. CDR1 MNHEY and CDR2 SMNVEV come from the germline V gene (reference sequence).

This rearrangement joins TRBV12-3 or TRBV12-4 to TRBJ2-5; 7 bases map to TRBD1. The J segment lost 5 bases and the V segment lost 1 base, leaving 4 bases of the junction unmatched. The CDR3 totals 14 residues. The CDR3 region is CASSLEGGWETQYF. CDR3 DNA sequence: TGTGCCAGCAGTTTAGAAGGGGGCTGGGAGACCCAGTACTTC.

This clonotype was observed a few times. The chain uses TRBV7-2 and TRBJ2-3; D remains ambiguous. The CDR3 runs to 16 residues. V was pared by 8 bases and J by 5 bases, with 23 bases between. The germline V gene encodes CDR1 SGHTA and CDR2 FQGNSA. CDR3 sequence reads: CASASPGRPGRDTQYF. The CDR3 DNA reads TGTGCCAGCGCTTCCCCCGGCCGGCCAGGTAGAGATACGCAGTATTTT. Together with reference TRBV7-2 and TRBJ2-3, the CDR3 gives the full variable domain: GAGVSQSPSNKVTEKGKDVELRCDPISGHTALYWYRQSLGQGLEFLIYFQGNSAPDKSGLPSDRFSAERTGGSVSTLTIQRTQQEDSAVYLCASASPGRPGRDTQYFGPGTRLTVL.

This clonotype was picked up a small number of times. The CDR3 spells CATRVTINTEAFF. In nucleotides, the CDR3 is TGTGCCACGAGGGTGACTATAAACACTGAAGCTTTCTTT. This chain connects TRBV15 to TRBJ1-1; D remains ambiguous. V was trimmed by 9 bases and J by 2 bases, leaving 13 bases between them. This CDR3 region has 13 residues. Germline CDR1 LNHNV, CDR2 YYDKDF (reference sequence).

This clonotype was detected a few times. The chain links TRBV20-1 to TRBJ2-7, with TRBD2 identical over 8 bases. V lost 4 bases to trimming and J lost 1 base; unmatched junction nucleotides: 3. The germline gives CDR1 DFQATT, CDR2 SNEGSKA (reference sequence). The CDR3 extends over 13 amino acids. For the CDR3, the DNA is TGCAGTGCTAAAGCGGGGGATTCCTACGAGCAGTACTTC. It encodes CSAKAGDSYEQYF.

CDR3 coding DNA: TGCGCCAGCAGCCAAGATTCCCGGGCCCCGCTTGACACTGAAGCTTTCTTT. It codes for CASSQDSRAPLDTEAFF. This chain connects TRBV4-1 to TRBJ1-1; D unresolved. Germline assignment: CDR1 MGHRA and CDR2 YSYEKL. This CDR3 has 17 residues. With 0 bases removed from V and 3 bases from J, the gap between germline ends came to 17 bases.